The rows below give T cell receptor beta chains drawn from one sample of a study of cytomegalovirus exposure and HLA in healthy donors. Method: immunoSEQ multiplex PCR; TCRdb's copy keeps in-frame clones and lacks some. Among some 97,000 clones listed, 70% to 80% were seen once. The sequencing sample was made of PBMCs. Receptor source: a female donor in good health and CMV-seropositive. CDR3s include the opening cysteine and the closing phenylalanine or tryptophan. The D gene is left open where the match is weak. The size field is filled for only some rows; it gives once, few, many or a size class.

j_call,d_call,clone_size,v_call,cdr3_aa,cdr3_nt
TRBJ2-1,TRBD1,.,TRBV5-5,CASSTTGAHPLYNEQFF,TGTGCCAGCAGTACGACAGGGGCCCATCCCCTCTACAATGAGCAGTTCTTC
TRBJ2-5,TRBD2,.,TRBV7-9,CASSSGTSGRASETRYF,TGTGCCAGCAGCTCCGGGACTAGCGGGAGGGCCTCGGAGACCCGGTACTTC
TRBJ2-3,TRBD2,.,TRBV6-4,CASSDGTSGGATDTQYF,TGTGCCAGCAGTGACGGAACTAGCGGGGGGGCGACAGATACGCAGTATTTT
TRBJ1-1,.,once,TRBV7-9,CASSQPAAGPEAFF,TGTGCCAGCAGCCAGCCCGCCGCAGGGCCTGAAGCTTTCTTT
TRBJ2-1,.,.,TRBV7-9,CASSLEARSGSEFF,TGTGCCAGCAGCTTAGAGGCGCGGAGCGGGTCAGAGTTCTTC
TRBJ2-5,.,.,TRBV5-1,CASSPAGPETQYF,TGCGCCAGCAGCCCCGCGGGGCCGGAGACCCAGTACTTC
TRBJ1-1,TRBD1,.,TRBV29-1,CSVTGPLNTEAFF,TGCAGCGTGACAGGGCCCTTGAACACTGAAGCTTTCTTT
TRBJ2-3,.,.,TRBV6-4,CASSASAGPLLTDTQYF,TGTGCCAGCAGTGCGTCCGCGGGACCCCTTTTAACAGATACGCAGTATTTT
TRBJ1-3,.,.,TRBV13,CASSLIRGAGNTIYF,TGTGCCAGCAGCTTAATTAGGGGTGCTGGAAACACCATATATTTT
TRBJ1-1,TRBD1,.,TRBV9,CASSAALQGAKGNTEAFF,TGTGCCAGCAGCGCAGCCCTTCAGGGGGCTAAGGGGAACACTGAAGCTTTCTTT
TRBJ2-7,TRBD1,.,TRBV15,CATSKDRGSYEQYF,TGTGCCACCAGCAAAGACAGGGGGTCCTACGAGCAGTACTTC
TRBJ2-1,TRBD2,.,TRBV27,CASSLWLAGGGEQFF,TGTGCCAGCAGTTTGTGGCTAGCGGGAGGGGGTGAGCAGTTCTTC
TRBJ2-7,.,.,TRBV7-9,CASSPPGSYEQYF,TGTGCCAGCAGCCCCCCGGGCTCCTACGAGCAGTACTTC
TRBJ1-6,TRBD1,.,TRBV10-1,CASAGTGDSPLHF,TGCGCCAGCGCGGGGACAGGGGATTCACCCCTCCACTTT
TRBJ2-4,TRBD1,few,TRBV6-7,CASRTGLKGDSQYF,TGTGCCAGCAGGACTGGTCTCAAGGGGGACAGTCAGTACTTC
TRBJ1-2,.,.,TRBV29-1,CSVGHTNYGYTF,TGCAGCGTTGGGCATACTAACTATGGCTACACCTTC
TRBJ1-2,.,few,TRBV6-1,CASSPTGLGGYTF,TGTGCCAGCAGTCCGACAGGCTTGGGTGGCTACACCTTC
TRBJ1-2,.,.,TRBV7-9,CASSLEVVRDGYTF,TGTGCCAGCAGCTTAGAGGTAGTTCGGGATGGCTACACCTTC
TRBJ2-7,TRBD1,.,TRBV5-4,CASSTGQGYEQYF,TGTGCCAGCAGTACTGGACAGGGTTACGAGCAGTACTTC
TRBJ2-3,.,.,TRBV6-5,CASSSTTSVGRDTQYF,TGTGCCAGCAGTTCGACCACTTCGGTTGGCAGGGATACGCAGTATTTT
TRBJ2-7,TRBD2,.,TRBV18,CASSLQRLAGGAYEQYF,TGTGCCAGCTCACTCCAAAGACTAGCGGGGGGGGCCTACGAGCAGTACTTC
TRBJ2-1,.,.,TRBV9,CASSVFEGLPNEQFF,TGTGCCAGCAGCGTATTTGAGGGACTCCCCAATGAGCAGTTCTTC
TRBJ2-5,.,.,TRBV25-1,CASSEWGGIQETQYF,TGTGCCAGCAGTGAATGGGGCGGGATCCAAGAGACCCAGTACTTC
TRBJ2-1,.,few,TRBV6-5,CASTKTGYNEQFF,TGTGCCAGCACCAAGACGGGCTACAATGAGCAGTTCTTC
TRBJ2-3,TRBD2,.,TRBV7-9,CSIPIDIAGGATDTQYF,TGTTCCATTCCGATAGATATAGCGGGAGGGGCAACGGATACGCAGTATTTT
TRBJ2-1,TRBD2,.,TRBV10-2,CASGGAGGNEQFF,TGCGCCAGCGGGGGGGCGGGGGGGAATGAGCAGTTCTTC
TRBJ2-2,TRBD2,.,TRBV30,CAWAGSGRMGTGELFF,TGTGCCTGGGCCGGGAGCGGGAGGATGGGCACCGGGGAGCTGTTTTTT
TRBJ1-5,TRBD1,.,TRBV5-4,CASSLTGSGNQPQHF,TGTGCCAGCAGCCTGACAGGGAGTGGGAATCAGCCCCAGCATTTT
TRBJ2-1,TRBD1,.,TRBV6-5,CASQTGAPSYNEQFF,TGTGCCAGCCAGACAGGGGCCCCCTCCTACAATGAGCAGTTCTTC
TRBJ1-1,.,.,TRBV20-1,CSASLNTEAFF,TGTAGTGCTAGCTTGAACACTGAAGCTTTCTTT
TRBJ1-1,TRBD1,few,TRBV19,CASSRTDRGRNTEAFF,TGTGCCAGTAGTAGGACCGACAGGGGCCGGAACACTGAAGCTTTCTTT
TRBJ2-1,.,.,TRBV7-6,CASSLGGGGEYNEQFF,TGTGCCAGCAGTTTGGGGGGGGGCGGGGAGTACAATGAGCAGTTCTTC
TRBJ1-2,TRBD1,.,TRBV30,CAWSVQGGYTF,TGTGCCTGGAGTGTACAGGGGGGCTACACCTTC
TRBJ2-1,.,.,TRBV5-4,CASSPLFEGNEQFF,TGTGCCAGCAGCCCCTTATTTGAGGGCAATGAGCAGTTCTTC
TRBJ2-1,.,.,TRBV5-6,CASSLASLSSYNEQFF,TGTGCCAGCAGCCTAGCCTCTCTAAGCTCCTACAATGAGCAGTTCTTC
TRBJ2-7,TRBD2,.,TRBV5-1,CASSLNSGGRGEQYF,TGCGCCAGCAGCTTGAATAGCGGGGGAAGGGGGGAGCAGTACTTC
TRBJ2-2,.,.,TRBV7-9,CASSLVVSGRTGELFF,TGTGCCAGCAGCTTAGTAGTTTCAGGGCGCACCGGGGAGCTGTTTTTT
TRBJ2-7,TRBD1,.,TRBV7-2,CASRTGGESYEQYF,TGTGCCAGCAGAACAGGGGGTGAATCCTACGAGCAGTACTTC
TRBJ2-7,TRBD2,.,TRBV10-3,CAISEPGLAPVANEQYF,TGTGCCATCAGTGAACCGGGACTAGCTCCAGTTGCGAACGAGCAGTACTTC
TRBJ2-1,.,.,TRBV10-3,CAISAGVAYNEQFF,TGTGCCATCAGTGCGGGGGTTGCCTACAATGAGCAGTTCTTC
TRBJ2-2,.,.,TRBV4-1,CASSQGPRQASSTGELFF,TGCGCCAGCAGCCAAGGCCCCAGACAAGCCTCGAGCACCGGGGAGCTGTTTTTT
TRBJ2-4,.,.,TRBV19,CASSRSPTGAKNIQYF,TGTGCCAGTAGTAGATCCCCGACGGGTGCCAAAAACATTCAGTACTTC
TRBJ2-5,TRBD2,.,TRBV5-4,CASSPTSGGDETQYF,TGTGCCAGCAGCCCGACTAGCGGGGGGGACGAGACCCAGTACTTC
TRBJ2-7,TRBD2,.,TRBV27,CASVSGGRQQYF,TGTGCCAGCGTCTCGGGAGGGCGTCAGCAGTACTTC
TRBJ2-5,.,once,TRBV18,CASSRGYQETQYF,TGTGCCAGCTCACGGGGCTACCAAGAGACCCAGTACTTC
TRBJ2-7,.,few,TRBV6-1,CASSGPAESSYEQYF,TGTGCCAGCAGTGGTCCAGCGGAAAGCTCCTACGAGCAGTACTTC
TRBJ2-1,TRBD2,.,TRBV6-6,CASSGTSGRTGNEQFF,TGTGCCAGCAGCGGAACTAGCGGGAGAACGGGTAATGAGCAGTTCTTC
TRBJ2-1,.,.,TRBV7-8,CASSLVLVGNEQFF,TGTGCCAGCAGCTTAGTCCTAGTCGGCAATGAGCAGTTCTTC
TRBJ2-7,TRBD2,few,TRBV4-1,CASRPNLFGLAGGGNEQYF,TGCGCCAGCAGACCTAATCTCTTTGGACTAGCGGGAGGTGGGAACGAGCAGTACTTC
TRBJ2-5,TRBD2,.,TRBV5-1,CASSPGLGGETQYF,TGCGCCAGCAGCCCGGGACTAGGTGGAGAGACCCAGTACTTC
TRBJ1-6,.,.,TRBV6-5,CASSYGDSQNSPLHF,TGTGCCAGCAGTTACGGTGACAGCCAAAATTCACCCCTCCACTTT
TRBJ2-7,.,.,TRBV6-5,CATKERALSYEQYF,TGTGCCACCAAGGAGAGGGCATTGAGTTACGAGCAGTACTTC
TRBJ1-1,.,.,TRBV7-6,CASSSSPRVNTEAFF,TGTGCCAGCAGCTCCTCCCCCAGGGTGAACACTGAAGCTTTCTTT
TRBJ1-2,TRBD1,once,TRBV7-2,CASSLVGQGAGGYTF,TGTGCCAGCAGCTTAGTAGGACAGGGGGCTGGAGGCTACACCTTC
TRBJ2-1,.,.,TRBV19,CASSMWLAEQFF,TGTGCCAGTAGTATGTGGCTAGCGGAGCAGTTCTTC
TRBJ2-7,.,.,TRBV7-2,CASSLKSLDSVREQYF,TGTGCCAGCAGCCTCAAATCCCTGGACAGCGTGAGGGAGCAGTACTTC